The TCR beta chain under discussion was sequenced for a study of blood T cell repertoires in COVID-19. Assay: immunoSEQ multiplex PCR; the TCRdb copy retains only in-frame clones and omits some. The data show around 260,000 clones, approximately 89% seen once. Germline CDR1 and CDR2: SGHRS and YFSETQ. There are 14 residues in the CDR3. V dropped 4 bases and J dropped 4 bases, with 14 bases sitting between them. The sample comprised peripheral blood. The sequence was collected from a woman aged 25 to 45 with COVID-19, enrolled during active disease. The chain recombines TRBV5-1 with TRBJ1-1; D gene uncertain. CDR3 DNA sequence: TGCGCCAGCAGCCCCCGGGAGCGGATCACTGAAGCTTTCTTT. The encoded protein is CASSPRERITEAFF.